Each of the 10 T cell receptor beta chains below was sequenced from the same sample in a study of T cell changes during pregnancy in multiple sclerosis. Generated by immunoSEQ multiplex PCR, the TCRdb table keeps only in-frame clones and is missing some. The table records about 59,000 clones, approximately 90% of them present only once. Sequencing was performed on peripheral blood, taken in the first trimester of pregnancy. These receptors all stem from a female donor in good health, enrolled as a control in a pregnancy study.

This chain links TRBV4-1 with TRBJ1-2, with 8 bases fitting TRBD1. The CDR3 is 15 residues long. CDR1 and CDR2 from the germline V gene are MGHRA and YSYEKL. V dropped 4 bases and J dropped 4; count of bases not matched to a gene: 8. CDR3 in amino acids: CASSPTTGDFYGYTF. CDR3 in DNA: TGCGCCAGCAGCCCGACGACAGGGGACTTCTATGGCTACACCTTC.

This chain connects TRBV11-1 to TRBJ1-1; D remains unclear. V lost 3 bases, J lost 6 bases, and 11 bases lay in between. Germline CDR1 is SGHAT and CDR2 is FQDESV (reference sequence). This CDR3 contains 13 residues. CDR3 bases: TGTGCCAGCAGCTTTGATCTGGCGGCTGAAGCTTTCTTT. Translating gives CASSFDLAAEAFF.

The V call is TRBV19, the J call TRBJ1-1, with D possibly TRBD1 on 6 matching bases. The CDR3 covers 15 residues. Per germline, CDR1 LNHDA and CDR2 SQIVND (reference sequence). The V gene lost 7 bases and the J gene lost 1 base, with 16 bases spanning the gap. This CDR3 reads CASNTPTTGNTEAFF. The CDR3 DNA reads TGTGCCAGTAATACGCCGACGACAGGGAACACTGAAGCTTTCTTT.

This rearrangement joins TRBV29-1 to TRBJ1-3; TRBD1 agrees at 7 bases. Unmatched junction bases numbered 7, after V lost 6 bases and J lost 2 bases. CDR1 is SQVTM and CDR2 is ANQGSEA in the germline V gene. The CDR3 loop spans 14 amino acids. The CDR3 sequence: CSVLSTGPGNTIYF. In nucleotides, the CDR3 is TGCAGCGTGCTATCGACAGGGCCTGGAAACACCATATATTTT.

This chain connects TRBV7-8 to TRBJ2-2; 9 bases align to TRBD2. V lost 1 base, J lost 2 bases, and 2 bases stayed unmatched. This CDR3 contains 16 residues. CDR1 and CDR2 (germline): SGHVS, FQNEAQ. Here the CDR3 reads CASSLGSGGNTGELFF. CDR3 DNA: TGTGCCAGCAGCTTAGGTAGCGGGGGTAACACCGGGGAGCTGTTTTTT.

This clone was detected a few times. The genes are TRBV5-6 and TRBJ1-2, with unresolved D. Germline V gene sequence: CDR1 SGHDT, CDR2 YYEEEE. V was cut by 4 bases and J by 8 bases, with 12 bases left in between. This CDR3 is built from 12 residues. Here the CDR3 reads CASSPTAGGYTF. The CDR3 bases are TGTGCCAGCAGCCCGACGGCGGGCGGCTACACCTTC. The whole variable domain, remainder taken from reference TRBV5-6 and TRBJ1-2, is DAGVTQSPTHLIKTRGQQVTLRCSPKSGHDTVSWYQQALGQGPQFIFQYYEEEERQRGNFPDRFSGHQFPNYSSELNVNALLLGDSALYLCASSPTAGGYTFGSGTRLTVV.

The chain joins TRBV27 to TRBJ1-2; D unclear. The CDR3 runs 14 residues. The V and J ends lost 6 bases and 8 bases respectively, with 19 bases between them. Germline CDR1 and CDR2: MNHEY and SMNVEV (reference sequence). The CDR3 sequence: CASSSQRSTGGYTF. CDR3 in DNA: TGTGCCAGCAGCTCTCAACGGAGTACTGGGGGCTACACCTTC.

The V and J genes are TRBV2 and TRBJ2-5, with 9 bases that match TRBD1. This CDR3 spans 21 amino acids. V lost 4 bases to trimming and J lost 2 bases; unmatched junction nucleotides: 23. Germline assignment: CDR1 SNHLY and CDR2 FYNNEI. Written as DNA, the CDR3 is TGTGCCAGCAGTGGTACCCGCAACGAAGGACAGGGGTCGTTTTCTCAAGAGACCCAGTACTTC. It translates to CASSGTRNEGQGSFSQETQYF.

The chain is built from TRBV7-2 and TRBJ2-3; 12 positions match TRBD2. Germline V gene sequence: CDR1 SGHTA, CDR2 FQGNSA. CDR3 length: 15 amino acids. V shed 5 bases, J shed 6 bases, and the junction held 6 bases outside the gene matches. The CDR3 coding sequence is TGTGCCAGCAGCATGACTAGCGGGGGTCGGGATACGCAGTATTTT. It yields the protein CASSMTSGGRDTQYF. Full variable domain (missing parts from reference TRBV7-2 and TRBJ2-3): GAGVSQSPSNKVTEKGKDVELRCDPISGHTALYWYRQSLGQGLEFLIYFQGNSAPDKSGLPSDRFSAERTGGSVSTLTIQRTQQEDSAVYLCASSMTSGGRDTQYFGPGTRLTVL.

V gene TRBV18 combines with J gene TRBJ1-5; possible D gene TRBD1, 5 bases. Trimming cost V 3 bases and J 2 bases, with 11 bases left between them. Germline V gene sequence: CDR1 KGHSH, CDR2 LQKENI. This CDR3 region has 15 residues. CDR3: CASSPKGYGNQPQHF. The CDR3 DNA sequence: TGTGCCAGCTCACCTAAGGGGTATGGCAATCAGCCCCAGCATTTT.